Listed here are 30 T cell receptor beta chains from one sample, sequenced in a study of long-term antiretroviral therapy in people with HIV (dated by TCRdb to between 2021 and 2022). Sequencing of the TRB variable region was done with the immunoSEQ hsTCRB v3.0 assay at survey level resolution. The table comes from immuneACCESS by way of TCRdb, which keeps in-frame sequences with V and J called. Part of the clones is missing from these tables; in studies checked, under half for an unresolved V gene and the rest for unknown reasons. This sample gives tens of thousands of clones in total; approximately 92% of them show up just once. The ten biggest clones cover around 7.9% of the sample. Sequenced here: unsorted PBMCs, sampled 4.4 years after starting antiretroviral therapy. These receptors came from a woman in her 50s with HIV.

The V gene is TRBV6-5, the J gene TRBJ1-3; D may be TRBD1 (5 bases). Trimming left V 0 bases short and J 4 bases short, with 10 bases between. The CDR3 consists of 15 residues. CDR1 and CDR2 from the germline V gene are MNHEY and SVGAGI. The CDR3 protein is CASSYSRGDGNTIYF. The CDR3 DNA sequence: TGTGCCAGCAGTTACTCGCGCGGGGACGGAAACACCATATATTTT.

This chain links TRBV12-5 with TRBJ2-5; 7 bases line up with TRBD1. With 6 bases clipped from V and 5 bases from J, the junction kept 6 bases outside the gene matches. The CDR3 sequence is 13 residues long. Per the germline V gene, CDR1 is LGHNT and CDR2 is FRNRAP. CDR3 residues: CASGLTGSETQYF. The CDR3 DNA reads as TGTGCTAGTGGCCTGACAGGGTCTGAGACCCAGTACTTC. Full variable domain (remainder filled in from reference TRBV12-5 and TRBJ2-5): DARVTQTPRHKVTEMGQEVTMRCQPILGHNTVFWYRQTMMQGLELLAYFRNRAPLDDSGMPKDRFSAEMPDATLATLKIQPSEPRDSAVYFCASGLTGSETQYFGPGTRLLVL.

This CDR3 is CASRPETGLSYEQYF. The CDR3 region has the DNA TGTGCCAGCAGACCTGAGACAGGGCTCTCCTACGAGCAGTACTTC. This chain connects TRBV6-6 to TRBJ2-7; 7 nucleotides align to TRBD1. CDR3 size: 15 residues. Losses at the gene ends were 6 bases for V and 0 bases for J; bases not matched to a gene: 8. Germline CDR1 is MNHNY and CDR2 is SVGAGI (reference sequence).

This rearrangement joins TRBV9 to TRBJ1-1; a weak D match, TRBD1 (6 bases). Trimming took 4 bases from V and 1 from J, leaving 14 bases between them. The CDR3 consists of 15 residues. Germline CDR1 SGDLS, CDR2 YYNGEE. As DNA, the CDR3 is TGTGCCAGCAGCTTTGGACAGACGGGGAACACTGAAGCTTTCTTT. This codes for CASSFGQTGNTEAFF.

The V gene is TRBV7-2, the J gene TRBJ1-5; D possibly corresponds to TRBD1 (6 bases). Germline lookup yields CDR1 SGHTA and CDR2 FQGNSA. The CDR3 sequence is 16 residues long. V lost 5 bases, J lost 2 bases, and 16 bases lay in between. CDR3: CASSPTGSVGNQPQHF. The CDR3, as DNA: TGTGCCAGCAGCCCAACAGGGAGCGTAGGCAATCAGCCCCAGCATTTT.

The rearrangement links TRBV19 to TRBJ1-2; 8 positions match TRBD1. V gave up 5 bases and J gave up 7 bases; unmatched junction bases: 9. Germline lookup yields CDR1 LNHDA and CDR2 SQIVND (reference sequence). The CDR3 contains 14 residues. The CDR3, as DNA: TGTGCCAGTAGTCCGACTCGGACAGGGAGTGGCTACACCTTC. Encoded protein: CASSPTRTGSGYTF.

V usage is TRBV7-9 and J usage is TRBJ1-4; D perhaps matches TRBD1 (5 bases). The ends were cut back, 5 bases at V and 6 bases at J, with 10 bases in the middle. Germline CDR1 SEHNR, CDR2 FQNEAQ (reference sequence). The CDR3 loop spans 13 amino acids. In DNA, the CDR3 is TGTGCCAGCAGCCATAAGACAGATGAAAAACTGTTTTTT. This gives the protein CASSHKTDEKLFF.

V and J are TRBV7-2 and TRBJ1-2, with D unresolved. Deletions cut 5 bases from V and 7 bases from J, with 14 bases between. The germline V gene encodes CDR1 SGHTA and CDR2 FQGNSA. This CDR3 is 13 amino acids long. The CDR3 nucleotides read TGTGCCAGCAGCCTCGTGGCCCGTATTGGCTACACCTTC. The encoded protein is CASSLVARIGYTF.

The chain uses TRBV30 and TRBJ1-1, with a tentative D call TRBD1 (6 bases). The CDR3 is made up of 15 amino acids. The V end was cut by 2 bases, the J end by 4 bases, with 17 bases between. Per the germline V gene, CDR1 is GTSNPN and CDR2 is SVGIG (reference sequence). The CDR3 nucleotides read TGTGCCTGGAGTCATGGGGGGCGCTTTACCACTGAAGCTTTCTTT. Protein sequence: CAWSHGGRFTTEAFF.

The V and J genes are TRBV4-3 and TRBJ2-7; possible D gene TRBD1, 5 bases. Trimming cost V 0 bases and J 2 bases, with 11 bases left between them. Per the germline V gene, CDR1 is LGHNA and CDR2 is YSLEER. This CDR3 is built from 15 residues. The CDR3 is CASSQDRQGPYEQYF. The CDR3 DNA reads TGCGCCAGCAGCCAAGATCGGCAGGGTCCCTACGAGCAGTACTTC.

This chain joins TRBV2 and TRBJ1-2; D is possibly TRBD1 (5 bases). In germline, CDR1 is SNHLY, CDR2 FYNNEI. This CDR3 comprises 15 residues. Trimming pared 6 bases from V and 3 bases from J, leaving 17 bases between. CDR3 sequence reads: CASRAEALGDYGYTF. CDR3 DNA: TGTGCCAGCAGGGCCGAGGCGCTGGGGGACTATGGCTACACCTTC.

The chain has TRBV15 and TRBJ2-1, with 13 bases identical to TRBD2. The V and J ends lost 3 bases and 7 bases, in that order; junction bases with no gene match: 6. The CDR3 sequence is 16 residues long. The V gene's germline CDR1 is LNHNV and CDR2 YYDKDF (reference sequence). The CDR3 coding sequence is TGTGCCACCAGCAGGGGGGGACTAGCGGGGATGAATGAGCAGTTCTTC. It is translated as CATSRGGLAGMNEQFF.

V usage is TRBV9 and J usage is TRBJ2-2, with 9 bases fitting TRBD2. J gave up 0 bases and V 4 bases, and 13 bases lay outside the gene matches. Germline assignment: CDR1 SGDLS and CDR2 YYNGEE. There are 19 residues in the CDR3. CDR3 sequence: CASSRRAVSGGTNTGELFF. The CDR3 nucleotides are TGTGCCAGCAGCAGAAGGGCCGTTAGCGGGGGAACGAACACCGGGGAGCTGTTTTTT.

The chain is built from TRBV10-1 and TRBJ2-5; TRBD2 is a possible D gene (6 bases). The CDR3 is made up of 16 amino acids. V lost 0 bases and J lost 4, with 15 bases in between. Germline CDR1 reads WNHNN; CDR2 reads SYGVQD (reference sequence). CDR3 coding DNA: TGCGCCAGCAGTGAGTCGCGGGACCGGATCCGAGAGACCCAGTACTTC. Encoded protein: CASSESRDRIRETQYF.

This chain connects TRBV9 to TRBJ1-2, with 7 bases identical to TRBD1. Germline V CDR1 and CDR2: SGDLS, YYNGEE. Germline trimming cut 0 bases from V and 3 bases from J; bases unmatched to any gene: 5. The CDR3 has 15 amino acids. The CDR3 DNA is TGTGCCAGCAGCGTAGGAGACAGGGAAGACTATGGCTACACCTTC. It is translated as CASSVGDREDYGYTF.

The chain has TRBV5-4 and TRBJ2-6; D remains ambiguous. The CDR3 contains 13 residues. Trimming shortened V by 4 bases and J by 2 bases, and 4 bases separated the two germline ends. Germline assignment: CDR1 SGHNT and CDR2 YYREEE (reference sequence). CDR3 protein: CASSPAGANVLTF. CDR3 coding DNA: TGTGCCAGCAGCCCCGCTGGGGCCAACGTCCTGACTTTC.

The chain employs TRBV4-2 and TRBJ2-2; TRBD2 matches at 7 bases. V dropped 4 bases and J dropped 1; count of bases not matched to a gene: 6. Germline-derived CDR1 and CDR2 are LGHNA and YNFKEQ. CDR3 length: 16 residues. The CDR3 loop is CASSLNLAGNTGELFF. The CDR3 DNA reads as TGTGCCAGCAGCCTAAATTTAGCGGGGAACACCGGGGAGCTGTTTTTT.

The chain links TRBV30 to TRBJ1-2; TRBD1 agrees at 11 bases. Germline V gives CDR1 GTSNPN, CDR2 SVGIG (reference sequence). The junction had 5 bases not matched to a gene; V was cut back by 4 bases and J by 4 bases. The CDR3 covers 14 residues. CDR3 DNA sequence: TGTGCCTGGAAGGGACAGGGGGTACTCTATGGCTACACCTTC. Translation: CAWKGQGVLYGYTF.

In DNA, the CDR3 is TGTGCCAGCAGCTTATCTAGATACGACTACAATGAGCAGTTCTTC. Residues: CASSLSRYDYNEQFF. This sequence joins TRBV11-1 and TRBJ2-1; D gene ambiguous. This CDR3 contains 15 residues. V was pared by 2 bases and J by 3 bases, with 11 bases between. CDR1 is SGHAT, CDR2 FQDESV, per germline (reference sequence).

The J gene is TRBJ1-1, the V gene TRBV5-4, with TRBD1 matching 7 bases. Germline CDR1 is SGHNT and CDR2 is YYREEE (reference sequence). J lost 6 bases, V lost 4 bases, and 9 bases had no gene match. The CDR3 runs to 14 residues. CDR3 sequence: CASSLTGIGAEAFF. CDR3 coding DNA: TGTGCCAGCAGCCTGACAGGGATCGGAGCTGAAGCTTTCTTT.

This CDR3 is CASSLTGGNYGYTF. In DNA, the CDR3 is TGTGCCAGCAGCCTGACAGGGGGAAACTATGGCTACACCTTC. The rearrangement uses TRBV5-4 and TRBJ1-2; 9 bases align to TRBD1. CDR3 length: 14 amino acids. The junction had 3 bases not matched to a gene; V was cut back by 4 bases and J by 2 bases. Germline V lookup: CDR1 SGHNT, CDR2 YYREEE (reference sequence).

The V gene is TRBV19, the J gene TRBJ2-5, with TRBD2 identical over 7 bases. Per germline, CDR1 LNHDA and CDR2 SQIVND (reference sequence). The CDR3 is 13 amino acids. V shed 5 bases, J shed 5 bases, and the junction held 5 bases outside the gene matches. The CDR3 DNA sequence: TGTGCCAGTAGTGGGGGGGGAATGGAGACCCAGTACTTC. Encoded protein: CASSGGGMETQYF.

On this clone: A read error may produce the germline difference seen at one junction end. V usage is TRBV5-6 and J usage is TRBJ2-2, with D tentatively TRBD2 (5 bases). There are 15 residues in the CDR3. CDR1 is SGHDT, CDR2 YYEEEE, per germline. The CDR3 bases are TGTGCCAGCAGCTACAACCCGGGGAACCCCGGGGAGCTGTTTTTT. It translates to CASSYNPGNPGELFF.

V gene TRBV5-6 combines with J gene TRBJ2-5; either TRBD1 or TRBD2 may supply D (6 bases each). Trimming cost V 1 base and J 3 bases, with 7 bases left between them. The germline gives CDR1 SGHDT, CDR2 YYEEEE. This CDR3 comprises 13 residues. The CDR3 loop reads CASSLRGEETQYF. The CDR3 DNA sequence: TGTGCCAGCAGCTTGAGGGGGGAAGAGACCCAGTACTTC. Complete variable domain (other parts from reference TRBV5-6 and TRBJ2-5): DAGVTQSPTHLIKTRGQQVTLRCSPKSGHDTVSWYQQALGQGPQFIFQYYEEEERQRGNFPDRFSGHQFPNYSSELNVNALLLGDSALYLCASSLRGEETQYFGPGTRLLVL.

The rearrangement joins TRBV4-1 to TRBJ1-5; no clear D. The germline V gene encodes CDR1 MGHRA and CDR2 YSYEKL. CDR3 length: 13 residues. V was pared by 1 base and J by 6 bases, with 7 bases between. CDR3 sequence: CASSQGQFQPQHF. DNA of the CDR3: TGCGCCAGCAGCCAAGGACAATTTCAGCCCCAGCATTTT.

The chain is built from TRBV11-2 and TRBJ1-4; D may be TRBD1 (6 bases). The CDR3 loop spans 15 amino acids. Trimming removed 0 bases at V and 7 bases at J, with 12 bases between. CDR1 and CDR2 (germline): SGHAT, FQNNGV. The chain's CDR3 is CASSLDGGPGEKLFF. The DNA for the CDR3 is TGTGCCAGCAGCTTAGATGGGGGGCCAGGTGAAAAACTGTTTTTT.

V and J are TRBV18 and TRBJ1-1, with TRBD1 identical over 11 bases. The CDR3 extends over 14 amino acids. CDR1 is KGHSH, CDR2 LQKENI, per germline. The V and J ends lost 7 bases and 1 base, in that order; junction bases with no gene match: 2. CDR3 nucleotide sequence: TGTGCCAGCTTAGGACAGGGGGCGAACACTGAAGCTTTCTTT. Translated, it gives CASLGQGANTEAFF. The full variable domain, completed using reference TRBV18 and TRBJ1-1, is NAGVMQNPRHLVRRRGQEARLRCSPMKGHSHVYWYRQLPEEGLKFMVYLQKENIIDESGMPKERFSAEFPKEGPSILRIQQVVRGDSAAYFCASLGQGANTEAFFGQGTRLTVV.

The rearrangement links TRBV6-5 to TRBJ2-7; D remains unclear. The CDR3 sequence is 14 residues long. The V end lost 5 bases, the J end lost 2 bases, and 13 bases lay between the germline ends. The germline V gene has CDR1 MNHEY and CDR2 SVGAGI. CDR3 nucleotide sequence: TGTGCCAGCAGTCCCCGGGCAGGACCCTACGAGCAGTACTTC. Translation: CASSPRAGPYEQYF.

V usage is TRBV6-6 and J usage is TRBJ2-1; unclear D gene. Germline V gene sequence: CDR1 MNHNY, CDR2 SVGAGI (reference sequence). Trimming removed 0 bases at V and 6 bases at J, with 6 bases between. The CDR3 covers 13 residues. CDR3: CASSYSALNEQFF. CDR3 coding DNA: TGTGCCAGCAGTTACTCGGCCCTCAATGAGCAGTTCTTC.

The V gene is TRBV6-5, the J gene TRBJ1-1, with 7 bases fitting TRBD1. This CDR3 region has 13 residues. Trimming cost V 6 bases and J 4 bases; bases outside gene matches: 5. Germline V gene sequence: CDR1 MNHEY, CDR2 SVGAGI. CDR3 amino acids: CASRPGQLTEAFF. CDR3 nucleotides: TGTGCCAGCAGGCCGGGACAGCTCACTGAAGCTTTCTTT.